The 4 T cell receptor beta chains presented below share a single source sample, sequenced in a study of cytomegalovirus exposure and HLA in healthy donors. Both 60 Vbeta primers and 13 Jbeta primers went into the PCR. The table came from immunoSEQ multiplex PCR; TCRdb's copy has only in-frame clones and leaves some out. The top ten clones hold 5.9% of a sample with tens of thousands of clones, over 55% of them seen once. The specimen was PBMCs. Every receptor here comes from a boy aged 10-17 years in good health and CMV-seropositive.

The V gene is TRBV7-9, the J gene TRBJ2-2, with D tentatively TRBD1 (6 bases). Trimming stripped 2 bases from V and 5 bases from J, with 15 bases between. This CDR3 has 16 residues. The germline gives CDR1 SEHNR, CDR2 FQNEAQ (reference sequence). The CDR3 sequence is CASSLILGAFTGELFF. The DNA for the CDR3 is TGTGCCAGCAGCTTAATTTTGGGGGCTTTTACCGGGGAGCTGTTTTTT. The full variable domain, rest sourced from reference TRBV7-9 and TRBJ2-2, is DTGVSQNPRHKITKRGQNVTFRCDPISEHNRLYWYRQTLGQGPEFLTYFQNEAQLEKSRLLSDRFSAERPKGSFSTLEIQRTEQGDSAMYLCASSLILGAFTGELFFGEGSRLTVL.

In its sample, this clone was seen once. Relative to the germline gene, one junction end is altered; a read error may explain this. The chain carries TRBV30 and TRBJ1-6; D is perhaps TRBD1 (6 bases). Germline assignment: CDR1 GTSNPN and CDR2 SVGIG (reference sequence). The CDR3 is 15 amino acids. The CDR3 here is CAWHVQGPRGSPLNF. CDR3 nucleotides: TGTGCCTGGCACGTTCAGGGCCCCAGGGGTTCACCCCTCAACTTT.

Points on this clone: At one of its ends the junction is not consistent with the germline gene, which may arise from a read error. Distinct nucleotide sequences in the sample also encode this CDR3. The V gene is TRBV6-5, the J gene TRBJ1-2, with a tentative D call TRBD1 (5 bases). This CDR3 spans 15 amino acids. From germline, CDR1 is MNHEY and CDR2 SVGAGI. Here the CDR3 DNA reads TGTGCCAGCAGCGATTCCCTCGGAACAGGTTATGGTTACACCTTC. Translating it yields CASSDSLGTGYGYTF.

The rearrangement uses TRBV9 and TRBJ1-2; D perhaps matches TRBD1 (6 bases). With 2 bases removed from V and 6 bases from J, the gap between germline ends came to 11 bases. CDR3 length: 13 amino acids. From germline, CDR1 is SGDLS and CDR2 YYNGEE. The CDR3 loop is CASSVSKGDGYTF. CDR3 coding DNA: TGTGCCAGCAGCGTTTCTAAGGGGGATGGCTACACCTTC.